Listed below are T cell receptor beta chains from one sample, sequenced in a study of T cells after yellow fever vaccination. TCRdb independently ran MiXCR on the 5' RACE reads; one entry per CDR3 protein. The sample has about 160,000 distinct CDR3 sequences; 6% to 7.5% are singletons. The specimen comprised CD4+ T cells sorted from PBMCs, sampled 5 days after the first yellow fever vaccination. Source of these receptors: a man between 18 and 35 years old who received the YFV17D yellow fever vaccine. Both conserved end residues are part of each CDR3. The D gene is left open where the match is weak. Rows give clone size only sometimes, using once, few, many, or a class for an expanded clone.

d_call clone_size j_call v_call cdr3_aa cdr3_nt
NA few TRBJ1-1 TRBV5-1 CASRAGQNTEAFF TGCGCCAGCAGGGCGGGTCAGAACACTGAAGCTTTCTTT
NA many TRBJ1-5 TRBV5-1 CASSTGQPNQPQHF TGCGCCAGCAGCACCGGACAGCCCAATCAGCCCCAGCATTTT
NA NA TRBJ2-6 TRBV7-6 CASSLGVGSSGANVLTF TGTGCCAGCAGCTTAGGAGTCGGGTCCTCTGGGGCCAACGTCCTGACTTTC
TRBD1 NA TRBJ2-3 TRBV20-1 CSATPPGTDTLYF TGCAGTGCCACGCCGCCGGGGACAGATACGCTGTATTTT
TRBD1 NA TRBJ2-1 TRBV7-9 CASSAEGTGGSEQFF TGTGCCAGCAGCGCAGAGGGGACAGGGGGTAGTGAGCAGTTCTTC
TRBD1 many TRBJ2-7 TRBV12-3/TRBV12-4 CASSRQGAEQYF TGTGCCAGCAGTCGACAGGGGGCAGAGCAGTACTTC
NA NA TRBJ1-2 TRBV2 CASSEALRGLYYGYTF TGTGCCAGCAGTGAAGCGCTTCGGGGACTTTACTATGGCTACACCTTC
NA NA TRBJ2-7 TRBV29-1 CSMLGDEQYF TGCAGCATGTTGGGGGATGAGCAGTACTTC
NA NA TRBJ1-5 TRBV7-8 CASSPSRTAYNQPQHF TGTGCCAGCAGCCCATCCCGGACAGCCTACAATCAGCCCCAGCATTTT
TRBD1 many TRBJ1-1 TRBV12-3/TRBV12-4 CASTRGGTGAMNTEAFF TGTGCCAGCACCCGAGGGGGGACAGGGGCGATGAACACTGAAGCTTTCTTT
NA many TRBJ1-6 TRBV6-5 CASSYRTGSQYNSPLHF TGTGCCAGCAGTTACCGAACAGGGTCTCAGTATAATTCACCCCTCCACTTT
TRBD2 many TRBJ2-3 TRBV24-1 CATSDLQSSGVDTQYF TGTGCCACCAGTGATTTGCAGTCTAGCGGGGTCGATACGCAGTATTTT
NA many TRBJ1-5 TRBV12-3/TRBV12-4 CASSLTEGNQPQHF TGTGCCAGCAGTTTGACAGAGGGGAATCAGCCCCAGCATTTT
NA few TRBJ1-4 TRBV28 CASSLTTRGLEKLFF TGTGCCAGCAGTTTAACTACCAGGGGTCTTGAAAAACTGTTTTTT
NA few TRBJ2-7 TRBV18 CASSPRGGAAYEQYF TGTGCCAGCTCACCCCGAGGGGGTGCAGCCTACGAGCAGTACTTC
NA many TRBJ2-5 TRBV5-5 CASSFGFETQYF TGTGCCAGCAGCTTTGGATTCGAGACCCAGTACTTC
NA many TRBJ2-3 TRBV21-1 CASSKEGGDTQYF TGTGCCAGCAGCAAAGAAGGCGGAGATACGCAGTATTTT
TRBD2 many TRBJ2-1 TRBV5-8 CASSLMLQRGGNEQFF TGTGCCAGCAGCTTGATGTTACAGCGGGGGGGGAATGAGCAGTTCTTC
TRBD1 many TRBJ1-2 TRBV27 CASSETGARGYTF TGTGCCAGCAGCGAGACAGGGGCTCGTGGCTACACCTTC
NA few TRBJ2-3 TRBV25-1 CASSRIQSPSDTQYF TGTGCCAGCAGTAGAATTCAATCTCCATCGGATACGCAGTATTTT
NA many TRBJ1-4 TRBV5-5 CASKRATNEKLFF TGTGCCAGTAAGAGGGCTACTAATGAAAAACTGTTTTTT
TRBD1 NA TRBJ2-7 TRBV7-2 CASSLVNRGNEQYF TGTGCCAGCAGCTTAGTGAACAGGGGCAACGAGCAGTACTTC
NA few TRBJ1-1 TRBV7-2 CASSLSGLNTEAFF TGTGCCAGCAGCTTGTCGGGCCTTAACACTGAAGCTTTCTTT
NA many TRBJ2-2 TRBV12-3/TRBV12-4 CASSDSIGTGELFF TGTGCCAGCAGCGACTCAATAGGCACCGGGGAGCTGTTTTTT
NA few TRBJ1-4 TRBV10-3 CAISERFPATNEKLFF TGTGCCATCAGTGAACGGTTTCCGGCAACTAATGAAAAACTGTTTTTT
NA many TRBJ2-3 TRBV3-1 CASSHRSIADTQYF TGTGCCAGCAGCCATCGTAGTATTGCAGATACGCAGTATTTT
NA many TRBJ2-5 TRBV9 CASSVGDSGPETQYF TGTGCCAGCAGCGTAGGTGACAGCGGGCCAGAGACCCAGTACTTC
NA few TRBJ2-3 TRBV7-2 CASSLAPPAAGDTQYF TGTGCCAGCAGCTTAGCCCCCCCCGCTGCGGGAGATACGCAGTATTTT
NA few TRBJ2-1 TRBV7-9 CASRASSPFTGEQFF TGTGCCAGCAGGGCTAGTAGCCCTTTCACCGGTGAGCAGTTCTTC
NA many TRBJ1-1 TRBV12-3/TRBV12-4 CASRRGVRGTEAFF TGTGCCAGCAGGCGAGGGGTTCGGGGCACTGAAGCTTTCTTT
TRBD1 many TRBJ2-5 TRBV5-1 CASSVGQGSETQYF TGCGCCAGCAGCGTGGGACAGGGGAGCGAGACCCAGTACTTC
TRBD2 many TRBJ2-1 TRBV4-2 CASSHGTSGGRVHEQFF TGTGCCAGCAGCCACGGGACTAGCGGGGGGCGTGTCCATGAGCAGTTCTTC
NA NA TRBJ1-1 TRBV6-2/TRBV6-3 CASRDILTREAFF TGTGCCAGCCGGGACATACTTACCCGTGAAGCTTTCTTT
TRBD2 few TRBJ2-5 TRBV6-2/TRBV6-3 CASSYGLAGGTGEETQYF TGTGCCAGCAGTTACGGACTAGCGGGGGGTACCGGGGAAGAGACCCAGTACTTC
NA many TRBJ2-3 TRBV5-5 CASTLLGSTDTQYF TGTGCCAGCACACTCTTGGGGAGCACAGATACGCAGTATTTT
TRBD1 many TRBJ2-5 TRBV6-1 CASSEAFRTGTGGRETQYF TGTGCCAGCAGTGAAGCTTTTAGGACCGGGACAGGGGGGCGGGAGACCCAGTACTTC
NA many TRBJ2-4 TRBV29-1 CSVAGTPGNIQYF TGCAGCGTGGCTGGGACCCCTGGCAACATTCAGTACTTC